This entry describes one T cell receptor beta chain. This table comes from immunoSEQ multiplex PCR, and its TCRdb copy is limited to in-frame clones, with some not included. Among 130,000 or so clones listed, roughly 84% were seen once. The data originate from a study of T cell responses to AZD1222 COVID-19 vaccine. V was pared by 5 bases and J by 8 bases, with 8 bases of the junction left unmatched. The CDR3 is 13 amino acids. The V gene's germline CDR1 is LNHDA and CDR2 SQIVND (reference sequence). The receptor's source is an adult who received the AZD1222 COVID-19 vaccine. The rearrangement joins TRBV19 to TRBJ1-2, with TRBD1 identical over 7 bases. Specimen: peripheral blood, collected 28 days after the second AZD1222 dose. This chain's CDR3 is CASSLRQGGGYTF. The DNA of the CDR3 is TGTGCCAGTAGTCTTCGACAGGGAGGAGGCTACACCTTC.